This T cell receptor (beta chain) was sequenced during a study of cytomegalovirus exposure and HLA in healthy donors. Study findings and constraints: Reportedly, a later analysis found an Asian-associated ancestry cluster had fewer N-insertions than the approximately 700-donor mean. CMV serostatus alone was available as immune exposure information.

The primer mix had 60 Vbeta and 13 Jbeta primers. The repertoire was sequenced with immunoSEQ multiplex PCR; TCRdb's copy has only in-frame clones and lacks some. This table holds fewer than 85,000 clones, 72% found once. Germline values: CDR1 SGHTA, CDR2 FQGNSA. The CDR3 sequence is 14 residues long. The junction had 3 bases not matched to a gene; V was cut back by 4 bases and J by 3 bases. With respect to this clone: Its antigen is undetermined.

The sequenced material came from PBMCs. The source of this sequence is a woman aged 40 to 50 in good health and CMV-seropositive. The chain uses TRBV7-2 and TRBJ2-5, with 9 nucleotides matching TRBD2. CDR3 bases: TGTGCCAGCAGCTCCCGACTAGCGGAAGAGACCCAGTACTTC. This encodes CASSSRLAEETQYF.